This T cell receptor (beta chain) was observed in a study of T-cell reconstitution after alpha-beta-depleted transplantation in children (dated by TCRdb to the mid-2010s). Background for the entire study: Using TCR repertoire profiling, the study quantitatively followed how T-cell immune reconstitution unfolded in children after TCRalphabeta/CD19-depleted allogeneic hematopoietic cell transplantation.

The method behind the library was PCR. Instrument used: Illumina HiSeq 2500. TCR libraries were prepared with molecular barcoding, using unique molecular identifiers to normalize TCRbeta repertoire quantification. Using fastp at Q25 and MiXCR, TCRdb reprocessed the public reads and kept productive beta chains. CDR3 protein sequences are deduplicated, and each keeps its most common genes and DNA. Recorded for this sample are hundreds of thousands of distinct CDR3 sequences; roughly 13% of them occurred a single time. Roughly 2.3% of the sample goes to the ten largest clones. Study-wide conclusions, independent of this receptor: Over the following months the frequencies of hyperexpanded clones went down, and after one year T-cell counts and TCRbeta diversity were mostly credited to newly produced T cells. In some patients, high TCRbeta diversity at day 60 was attributed to recipient T cells and intrathymic progenitors that had survived conditioning. The apparently early recovery of alphabetaT-cell counts about two months after transplant reportedly depended on only several hundred rapidly expanded clones that came from non-depleted graft cells.

About this clonotype itself: The clone's antigen remains unknown. It has no much larger one-base neighbor in the sample; base qualities were not kept.

Interpreted using the paper, the treatment or condition label stands for: allogeneic hematopoietic cell transplantation with graft depleted of TCRalphabeta T cells and CD19 B cells. TCRalphabeta/CD19-depleted allogeneic hematopoietic cell grafts were given to the transplant recipients, all of whom were children. Sequences SQVTM (CDR1) and ANQGSEA (CDR2) are obtained from the germline V gene. Trimming takes 0 bases off V and 12 bases off J; junction bases not matched to a gene: 17. The CDR3, cysteine through phenylalanine, is 16 amino acids long. CDR3 DNA is the only sequence kept; it has 48 bases, read in frame from the first base.

This TCR derives from a male patient between 10 and 17 years old who had a stem cell transplant for acute myeloid leukemia, so the T cells may come from the graft donor. The V and J segments used are TRBV29-1 and TRBJ2-1, and 7 junction bases match TRBD2. The sequencing used PBMCs, mostly from graft donor cells, collected 360 days after TCRalphabeta/CD19-depleted stem cell transplant. The CDR3 corresponds to CSVEERSGLLTFGQFF. Here is the DNA: TGCAGCGTTGAAGAACGATCGGGACTACTTACATTCGGGCAGTTCTTC.